This T cell receptor beta chain was profiled in a study of memory CD4+ T cells and cytomegalovirus serostatus. This table comes from immunoSEQ multiplex PCR, and its TCRdb copy is limited to in-frame clones, with some not included. The sample records about 47,000 clones, around 76% being singletons. Single viable CD3+CD4+CD8-CD45RO+ cells were sorted as the memory CD4+ T cells. The CDR3 has 14 residues. V lost 0 bases and J lost 5; bases outside the gene matches: 5. Germline V gene data show CDR1 as SGDLS and CDR2 as YYNGEE. Sequencing was performed on memory CD4+ T cells from blood. This sequence was found in an adult in good health and CMV-seropositive. This chain connects TRBV9 to TRBJ2-7; 7 nucleotides match TRBD2. The CDR3 nucleotides read TGTGCCAGCAGCGTAGGTACTAGCGAGGACGAGCAGTACTTC. This gives the protein CASSVGTSEDEQYF.